This is a list of T cell receptor beta chains from one sample in a study of shared clonotypes between healthy human individuals. Produced via immunoSEQ multiplex PCR; TCRdb's table is partial and in-frame only. This table has about 2.4 million clones, approximately 94% appearing once. The sample was naive CD4+ T cells from PBMCs. The receptor source for this set is a young man in good health. Some clones in this sample may be carry-over from other donors' samples. CDR3s include the opening cysteine and the closing phenylalanine or tryptophan. The D gene is left open where the match is weak. Not every row has a clone size; where given, it reads once, few, many or a size class.

>NA|NA|TRBJ1-4|TRBV15
CATSRGGNEKLFF
TGTGCCACCAGCAGAGGCGGTAATGAAAAACTGTTTTTT
>NA|NA|TRBJ1-6|TRBV30
CAWSEGTRSPLHF
TGTGCCTGGAGTGAAGGGACTCGATCACCCCTCCACTTT
>NA|NA|TRBJ1-3|TRBV28
CASRPRFSGNTIYF
TGTGCCAGTCGCCCTCGTTTCTCTGGAAACACCATATATTTT
>NA|NA|TRBJ1-5|TRBV19
CASSILYSGNQPQHF
TGTGCCAGTAGTATTCTTTACAGCGGCAATCAGCCCCAGCATTTT
>once|TRBD2|TRBJ2-7|TRBV5-1
CASRQPAGGGEEQYF
TGCGCCAGCAGGCAGCCGGCGGGAGGCGGTGAAGAGCAGTACTTC
>once|TRBD2|TRBJ2-7|TRBV7-2
CASSLAGSYEQYF
TGTGCCAGCAGCCTAGCGGGGTCCTACGAGCAGTACTTC
>NA|TRBD2|TRBJ2-5|TRBV18
CASSPPTGGEETQYF
TGTGCCAGCTCACCACCGACGGGAGGGGAAGAGACCCAGTACTTC
>NA|NA|TRBJ2-3|TRBV19
CASSKWGTGTDTQYF
TGTGCCAGTAGTAAATGGGGGACTGGCACAGATACGCAGTATTTT
>NA|NA|TRBJ2-5|TRBV5-4
CASSRPGGPTETQYF
TGTGCCAGCAGCCGGCCGGGCGGTCCTACGGAGACCCAGTACTTC
>NA|TRBD2|TRBJ2-7|TRBV7-3
CASSFGLAGDEQYF
TGTGCCAGCAGCTTCGGACTAGCGGGAGACGAGCAGTACTTC
>once|NA|TRBJ2-7|TRBV9
CASSVGDPGYEQYF
TGTGCCAGCAGCGTAGGGGACCCGGGATACGAGCAGTACTTC
>NA|TRBD2|TRBJ2-1|TRBV7-9
CASSSRGLAGGGFF
TGTGCCAGCAGCTCCCGAGGACTAGCGGGGGGCGGGTTCTTC
>NA|TRBD2|TRBJ2-1|TRBV4-1
CASSQDPASGRNEQFF
TGCGCCAGCAGCCAAGATCCGGCTAGCGGGAGGAATGAGCAGTTCTTC
>NA|NA|TRBJ1-1|TRBV11-2
CASSLPSNTEAFF
TGTGCCAGCAGCTTGCCGTCAAACACTGAAGCTTTCTTT
>once|NA|TRBJ2-1|TRBV5-1
CASSLVAGPNEQFF
TGCGCCAGCAGCTTGGTGGCGGGACCCAATGAGCAGTTCTTC
>NA|NA|TRBJ2-7|TRBV6-1
CASTLEVAGAYEQYF
TGTGCCAGCACCCTAGAGGTGGCAGGGGCCTACGAGCAGTACTTC
>few|NA|TRBJ1-1|TRBV29-1
CSARDYDTEAFF
TGCAGCGCTAGGGATTACGACACTGAAGCTTTCTTT
>NA|NA|TRBJ1-5|TRBV19
CASSRAPDSNQPQHF
TGTGCCAGTAGTAGGGCACCTGATAGCAATCAGCCCCAGCATTTT
>NA|TRBD2|TRBJ2-4|TRBV28
CASSAGGSSKNIQYF
TGTGCCAGCAGTGCGGGGGGATCCTCCAAAAACATTCAGTACTTC
>NA|NA|TRBJ1-1|TRBV5-1
CASSPLVGGGYTEAFF
TGCGCCAGCAGCCCCCTTGTTGGCGGAGGTTACACTGAAGCTTTCTTT
>NA|TRBD2|TRBJ2-7|TRBV28
CASSALGRAYEQYF
TGTGCCAGCAGTGCCCTTGGGAGGGCCTACGAGCAGTACTTC
>NA|TRBD1|TRBJ2-7|TRBV28
CASRRGQGAYEQYF
TGTGCCAGCAGACGAGGACAGGGGGCCTACGAGCAGTACTTC
>NA|TRBD1|TRBJ1-4|TRBV19
CASSPWDRGATNEKLFF
TGTGCCAGTAGTCCTTGGGACAGGGGCGCAACTAATGAAAAACTGTTTTTT